These 29 T cell receptor beta chains share one sample of origin, sequenced in a study of blood T cell repertoires in COVID-19. The method was immunoSEQ multiplex PCR; TCRdb's version includes in-frame clones alone and lacks a portion of them. This sample has 150,000 to 200,000 clones, with roughly 77% found just once. What was sequenced was PBMCs or T cells enriched from blood (not recorded which). The source of these receptors is a woman between 50 and 59 years old with acute COVID-19.

This clone was seen more than once but under ten times. The chain has TRBV5-1 and TRBJ1-1, with TRBD1 identical over 7 bases. This CDR3 comprises 15 residues. V lost 5 bases, J lost 4 bases, and 11 bases stayed unmatched. The germline V gene has CDR1 SGHRS and CDR2 YFSETQ. CDR3 nucleotides: TGCGCCAGCAGTACAGGTCTTACAGGGGCCACTGAAGCTTTCTTT. Amino acid sequence: CASSTGLTGATEAFF.

The chain uses TRBV5-6 and TRBJ1-4; 7 bases map to TRBD1. CDR1 is SGHDT and CDR2 is YYEEEE in the germline V gene. Trimming at V came to 0 bases and at J to 7 bases, leaving 6 bases not matched to a gene. The CDR3 is 15 residues long. DNA of the CDR3: TGTGCCAGCAGCTTGGAGGCAGGGGGTGGTGAAAAACTGTTTTTT. Its translation is CASSLEAGGGEKLFF.

The CDR3 region has the DNA TGCGCCAGCAGCCAAGGTAGCGGCACCTATAGGAGTTCACCCCTCCACTTT. Translated: CASSQGSGTYRSSPLHF. The chain couples TRBV4-3 to TRBJ1-6, with D unclear. The CDR3 has 17 amino acids. The V gene's germline CDR1 is LGHNA and CDR2 YSLEER. V was cut by 1 base and J by 9 bases, with 19 bases left in between.

V gene TRBV6-6 combines with J gene TRBJ1-4; tentatively, D is TRBD1 (6 bases). CDR3 length equals 13 residues. Germline V gene data show CDR1 as MNHNY and CDR2 as SVGAGI (reference sequence). Trimming cost V 9 bases and J 6 bases, with 14 bases left between them. CDR3 DNA: TGTGCCAGTTCCAGGGGCCACGATGAAAAACTGTTTTTT. Translating it yields CASSRGHDEKLFF.

V is TRBV7-2 and J is TRBJ1-2; D is unresolved. This CDR3 has 15 residues. Germline V gene sequence: CDR1 SGHTA, CDR2 FQGNSA. Trimming took off 0 bases at V and 5 bases at J, with 13 bases between the two ends. For the CDR3, the DNA is TGTGCCAGCAGCTTAGCGCTCGGGAAGTCGTATGGCTACACCTTC. It codes for CASSLALGKSYGYTF.

J is TRBJ2-5 and V is TRBV5-1, with TRBD1 identical over 7 bases. V trimming: 3 bases; J trimming: 3 bases; junction bases outside the gene matches: 14. CDR3 length: 17 residues. Germline CDR1 reads SGHRS; CDR2 reads YFSETQ. The CDR3 nucleotides are TGCGCCAGCAGCTCCCTTCGTGAAGGGGGACAGAAAGAGACCCAGTACTTC. Its protein is CASSSLREGGQKETQYF.

The chain links TRBV7-9 to TRBJ1-1, with D hard to call. This CDR3 has 14 amino acids. V was shortened by 2 bases and J by 1 base, with 8 bases between the two germline ends. Germline-derived CDR1 and CDR2 are SEHNR and FQNEAQ (reference sequence). CDR3 protein: CASSLRGSNTEAFF. CDR3 DNA sequence: TGTGCCAGCAGCTTACGCGGCTCGAACACTGAAGCTTTCTTT.

This chain links TRBV5-6 with TRBJ2-1; D not resolved. Germline CDR1 reads SGHDT; CDR2 reads YYEEEE. The CDR3 runs 15 residues. The V gene lost 1 base and the J gene lost 5 bases, with 13 bases spanning the gap. CDR3 in amino acids: CASSLLVGNNNEQFF. The CDR3 nucleotides are TGTGCCAGCAGCTTGCTAGTCGGCAACAACAATGAGCAGTTCTTC.

The rearrangement joins TRBV7-3 to TRBJ2-6; 9 nucleotides agree with TRBD2. This CDR3 contains 17 residues. Trimming took 6 bases from V and 9 from J; bases not matched to a gene: 15. Per the germline V gene, CDR1 is SGHTA and CDR2 is FQGTGA. The CDR3 loop reads CASSKQAPGLANNVLTF. The CDR3 nucleotides are TGTGCCAGCAGTAAACAAGCCCCCGGACTAGCGAACAACGTCCTGACTTTC.

The rearrangement joins TRBV11-3 to TRBJ2-1; 9 bases line up with TRBD1. The CDR3 has 15 amino acids. V lost 5 bases and J lost 8; bases outside the gene matches: 10. CDR1 and CDR2 (germline): SGHNT, YENEEA. The CDR3 DNA is TGTGCCAGCAGCCCTCGGAGGACAGGGGTGGATGAGCAGTTCTTC. Amino acid sequence: CASSPRRTGVDEQFF.

The V gene is TRBV4-1, the J gene TRBJ1-4; D gene unclear. The CDR3 has 13 residues. Germline lookup yields CDR1 MGHRA and CDR2 YSYEKL. Trimming took off 5 bases at V and 8 bases at J, with 12 bases between the two ends. The CDR3 DNA follows: TGCGCCAGCAGCTTGCGACTAGGGGAAAAACTGTTTTTT. Protein product: CASSLRLGEKLFF.

The sample holds a few counts of this clone. The chain couples TRBV19 to TRBJ1-5; 7 bases map to TRBD1. Losses at the gene ends were 6 bases for V and 4 bases for J; bases not matched to a gene: 9. The CDR3 is made up of 15 amino acids. Germline V gene data show CDR1 as LNHDA and CDR2 as SQIVND (reference sequence). The CDR3 bases are TGTGCCAGTAGGGAGACCGGGACAGATAATCAGCCCCAGCATTTT. Encoded protein: CASRETGTDNQPQHF.

The V call is TRBV6-5, the J call TRBJ1-2, with D unresolved. Germline assignment: CDR1 MNHEY and CDR2 SVGAGI. The CDR3 runs to 14 residues. Trimming took off 7 bases at V and 0 bases at J, with 12 bases between the two ends. In nucleotides, the CDR3 is TGTGCCAGCACTCAGTGGCAGTCTAACTATGGCTACACCTTC. Translated: CASTQWQSNYGYTF.

Many counts were recorded for this clone. This rearrangement joins TRBV28 to TRBJ2-7, with TRBD1 identical over 10 bases. Per germline, CDR1 MDHEN and CDR2 SYDVKM. This CDR3 contains 14 residues. The V segment lost 2 bases and the J segment 7 bases; nucleotides outside the gene matches: 5. The CDR3 DNA is TGTGCCAGCAGTTTAGGGACAGGGGCAGGGGAGCAGTACGTC. Protein: CASSLGTGAGEQYV.

The chain has TRBV7-2 and TRBJ1-1; perhaps TRBD1 as D (5 bases). The CDR3 totals 13 residues. Germline V gene lookup returns CDR1 SGHTA and CDR2 FQGNSA. V gave up 5 bases and J gave up 4 bases, with 11 bases separating them. The CDR3 region is CASSQQGLTEAFF. The DNA of the CDR3 is TGTGCCAGCAGCCAGCAGGGTCTCACTGAAGCTTTCTTT.

V gene TRBV19 combines with J gene TRBJ2-2, with D uncertain. Germline V gene sequence: CDR1 LNHDA, CDR2 SQIVND (reference sequence). The germline V and J ends were trimmed by 5 bases and 4 bases, with 29 bases remaining between them. The CDR3 has 20 amino acids. CDR3 residues: CASSALPGWVPRSFTGELFF. CDR3 coding DNA: TGTGCCAGTAGTGCCCTTCCGGGTTGGGTACCTCGGAGTTTCACCGGGGAGCTGTTTTTT.

V gene TRBV2 combines with J gene TRBJ1-6; 9 nucleotides align to TRBD1. Germline assignment: CDR1 SNHLY and CDR2 FYNNEI. The CDR3 has 15 residues. Germline trimming cut 4 bases from V and 9 bases from J; bases unmatched to any gene: 7. CDR3 DNA sequence: TGTGCCAGCAGTGGCGACAGGGGGGTGGGTTCACCCCTCCACTTT. Its translation is CASSGDRGVGSPLHF. Variable domain in full (rest from reference TRBV2 and TRBJ1-6): EPEVTQTPSHQVTQMGQEVILRCVPISNHLYFYWYRQILGQKVEFLVSFYNNEISEKSEIFDDQFSVERPDGSNFTLKIRSTKLEDSAMYFCASSGDRGVGSPLHFGNGTRLTVT.

The chain recombines TRBV25-1 with TRBJ1-1; 8 bases match TRBD1. V gave up 3 bases and J gave up 1 base; unmatched junction bases: 10. Germline V gene sequence: CDR1 MGHDK, CDR2 SYGVNS. The CDR3 is 17 residues long. DNA of the CDR3: TGTGCCAGCAGTGACAACCCAGGACAGGGCTCGAACACTGAAGCTTTCTTT. Its translation is CASSDNPGQGSNTEAFF.

This chain connects TRBV28 to TRBJ1-5, with 7 bases fitting TRBD1. CDR1 and CDR2 from the germline V gene are MDHEN and SYDVKM. This CDR3 comprises 14 residues. The ends lost 6 bases at V and 2 bases at J; junction bases unmatched: 4. The CDR3 reads CASRNTGGNQPQHF. The CDR3 coding sequence is TGTGCCAGCAGGAATACAGGGGGCAATCAGCCCCAGCATTTT.

The gene calls are TRBV9 and TRBJ1-4; D remains unclear. The CDR3 loop spans 15 amino acids. Trimming shortened V by 0 bases and J by 4 bases, and 10 bases separated the two germline ends. Germline assignment: CDR1 SGDLS and CDR2 YYNGEE. DNA for the CDR3: TGTGCCAGCAGCGTAGCTACGAGCTATAATGAAAAACTGTTTTTT. It yields the protein CASSVATSYNEKLFF.

The chain combines TRBV5-1 with TRBJ2-3; perhaps TRBD2 as D (7 bases). This CDR3 is built from 15 residues. Trimming took 5 bases from V and 0 from J, leaving 13 bases between them. Germline V gene sequence: CDR1 SGHRS, CDR2 YFSETQ. CDR3 sequence: CASRVGGRSTDTQYF. The CDR3 region has the DNA TGCGCCAGCAGGGTGGGGGGGCGAAGCACAGATACGCAGTATTTT.

Only a few counts were recorded for this clone. The chain recombines TRBV9 with TRBJ1-6; 10 bases fit TRBD1. This CDR3 has 17 residues. From germline, CDR1 is SGDLS and CDR2 YYNGEE. The junction had 9 bases not matched to a gene; V was cut back by 3 bases and J by 6 bases. In nucleotides, the CDR3 is TGTGCCAGCAGCGAATCGACAGGGGGCAGTTTTAATTCACCCCTCCACTTT. Translating it yields CASSESTGGSFNSPLHF.

The chain carries TRBV4-3 and TRBJ1-1; the D is unclear. Trimming stripped 1 base from V and 4 bases from J, with 10 bases between. This CDR3 comprises 14 residues. Germline values: CDR1 LGHNA, CDR2 YSLEER. The CDR3 sequence: CASSQGAMTTEAFF. As DNA, the CDR3 is TGCGCCAGCAGCCAAGGAGCGATGACCACTGAAGCTTTCTTT.

The chain employs TRBV5-4 and TRBJ2-3, with 7 bases that match TRBD1. Trimming at V came to 1 base and at J to 3 bases, leaving 5 bases not matched to a gene. This CDR3 has 15 amino acids. CDR1 is SGHNT, CDR2 YYREEE, per germline (reference sequence). The CDR3 nucleotides are TGTGCCAGCAGCTTGAGACAGGGTGGAACAGATACGCAGTATTTT. Its protein product is CASSLRQGGTDTQYF. The whole variable domain, remainder taken from reference TRBV5-4 and TRBJ2-3, is ETGVTQSPTHLIKTRGQQVTLRCSSQSGHNTVSWYQQALGQGPQFIFQYYREEENGRGNFPPRFSGLQFPNYSSELNVNALELDDSALYLCASSLRQGGTDTQYFGPGTRLTVL.

A single count supports this clone. The chain joins TRBV5-4 to TRBJ2-1; TRBD2 matches at 9 bases. Trimming took 0 bases from V and 2 from J; bases not matched to a gene: 3. The CDR3 has 16 amino acids. Per the germline V gene, CDR1 is SGHNT and CDR2 is YYREEE (reference sequence). The CDR3 nucleotides read TGTGCCAGCAGCTTGGGATCTAGCGGGGCCTACAATGAGCAGTTCTTC. The encoded protein is CASSLGSSGAYNEQFF. Using reference TRBV5-4 and TRBJ2-1 for the parts outside the CDR3, the full variable domain is ETGVTQSPTHLIKTRGQQVTLRCSSQSGHNTVSWYQQALGQGPQFIFQYYREEENGRGNFPPRFSGLQFPNYSSELNVNALELDDSALYLCASSLGSSGAYNEQFFGPGTRLTVL.

The gene calls are TRBV28 and TRBJ1-3; 8 nucleotides match TRBD1. This CDR3 has 15 residues. The ends lost 6 bases at V and 2 bases at J; junction bases unmatched: 6. Germline CDR1 is MDHEN and CDR2 is SYDVKM. This chain's CDR3 is CASSQGAKAGNTIYF. CDR3 in DNA: TGTGCCAGCAGCCAGGGGGCCAAGGCTGGAAACACCATATATTTT.

Concerning this clone itself: Different DNA sequences within this sample yield the same CDR3. This rearrangement joins TRBV18 to TRBJ2-5; the D is unclear. This CDR3 spans 13 amino acids. The V end lost 3 bases, the J end lost 2 bases, and 7 bases lay between the germline ends. Germline CDR1 and CDR2: KGHSH and LQKENI. CDR3 DNA sequence: TGTGCCAGCTCACCGTTACTACAAGAGACCCAGTACTTC. It is translated as CASSPLLQETQYF.

The chain is built from TRBV4-3 and TRBJ2-3, with 7 bases fitting TRBD2. Germline V gives CDR1 LGHNA, CDR2 YSLEER. V gave up 0 bases and J gave up 8 bases; unmatched junction bases: 5. The CDR3 runs to 14 residues. The CDR3 protein is CASSQDRTSGTQYF. CDR3 DNA sequence: TGCGCCAGCAGCCAAGATCGGACTAGTGGTACGCAGTATTTT.

The chain is built from TRBV20-1 and TRBJ2-1; 9 nucleotides match TRBD2. V dropped 3 bases and J dropped 6; count of bases not matched to a gene: 9. The CDR3 length is 15 residues. In germline, CDR1 is DFQATT, CDR2 SNEGSKA (reference sequence). The CDR3 DNA is TGCAGTGCTAGTCCCGCCGGGACTAGCATCAATGAGCAGTTCTTC. It specifies CSASPAGTSINEQFF.